This T cell receptor beta chain was captured in a study of T-cell reconstitution after alpha-beta-depleted transplantation in children. V shed 5 bases, J shed 8 bases, and the junction held 1 base outside the gene matches. The CDR3 has 13 amino acids. Germline CDR1 reads DFQATT; CDR2 reads SNEGSKA (reference sequence). The authors prepared the TCRbeta library with unique molecular identifiers. TCRdb re-called the PCR reads with MiXCR, one entry per CDR3 protein. The data contain hundreds of thousands of distinct CDR3 sequences, around 17% of them singletons. This clonotype was recorded many times. The rearrangement joins TRBV20-1 to TRBJ1-6; 12 bases are a match to TRBD1. The sample in question was PBMCs from the stem cell graft donor, obtained from the stem cell graft. The TCR was taken from a human donor who donated a stem cell graft to a child with acute myeloid leukemia. CDR3 residues: CSARDRGHSPLHF. In nucleotides, the CDR3 is TGCAGTGCTCGGGACAGGGGGCATTCACCCCTCCACTTT.